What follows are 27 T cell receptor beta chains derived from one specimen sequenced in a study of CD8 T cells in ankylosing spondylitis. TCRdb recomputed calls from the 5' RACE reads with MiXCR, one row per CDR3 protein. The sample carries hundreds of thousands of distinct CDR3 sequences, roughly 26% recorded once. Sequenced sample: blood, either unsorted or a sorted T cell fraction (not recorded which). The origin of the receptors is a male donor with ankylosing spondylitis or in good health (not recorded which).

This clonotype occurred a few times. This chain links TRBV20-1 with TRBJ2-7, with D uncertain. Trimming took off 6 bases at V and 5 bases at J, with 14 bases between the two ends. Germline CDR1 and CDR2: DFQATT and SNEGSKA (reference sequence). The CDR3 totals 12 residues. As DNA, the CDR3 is TGCAGTGCCCCTCGGGTGGGGAACGAGCAGTACTTC. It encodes CSAPRVGNEQYF.

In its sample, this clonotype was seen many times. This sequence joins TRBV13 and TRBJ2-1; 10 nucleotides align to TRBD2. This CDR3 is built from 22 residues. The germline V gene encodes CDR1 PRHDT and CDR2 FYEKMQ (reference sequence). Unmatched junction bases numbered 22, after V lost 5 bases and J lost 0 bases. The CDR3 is CASSHPSGAGGPSLASYNEQFF. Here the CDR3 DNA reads TGTGCCAGCAGCCACCCCTCCGGAGCGGGAGGGCCCTCTCTAGCCTCCTACAATGAGCAGTTCTTC.

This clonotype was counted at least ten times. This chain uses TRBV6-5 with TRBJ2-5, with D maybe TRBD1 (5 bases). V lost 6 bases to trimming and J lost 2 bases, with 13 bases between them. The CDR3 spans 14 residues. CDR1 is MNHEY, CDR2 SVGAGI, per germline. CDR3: CASRYDRKQETQYF. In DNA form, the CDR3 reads TGTGCCAGCAGATATGACAGAAAACAAGAGACCCAGTACTTC.

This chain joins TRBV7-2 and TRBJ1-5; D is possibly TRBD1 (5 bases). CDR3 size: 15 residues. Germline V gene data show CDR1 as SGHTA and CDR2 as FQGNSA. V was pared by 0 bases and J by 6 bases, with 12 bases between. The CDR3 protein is CASSLARGDAQPQHF. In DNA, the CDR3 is TGTGCCAGCAGCTTAGCGCGGGGGGACGCTCAGCCCCAGCATTTT.

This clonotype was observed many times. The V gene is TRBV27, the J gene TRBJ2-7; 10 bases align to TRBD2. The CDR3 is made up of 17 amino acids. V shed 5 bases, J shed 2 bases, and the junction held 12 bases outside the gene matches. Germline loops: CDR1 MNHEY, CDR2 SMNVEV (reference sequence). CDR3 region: CASSRRAGTSATYEQYF. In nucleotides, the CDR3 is TGTGCCAGCAGTCGTAGAGCCGGGACTAGCGCGACCTACGAGCAGTACTTC.

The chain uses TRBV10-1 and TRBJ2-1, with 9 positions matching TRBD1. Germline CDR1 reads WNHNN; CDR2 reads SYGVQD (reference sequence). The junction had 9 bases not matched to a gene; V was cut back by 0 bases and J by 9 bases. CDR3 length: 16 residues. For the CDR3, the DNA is TGCGCCAGCAGTGAGTCGACTCAACAGGGGGCCTTTGAGCAGTTCTTC. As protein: CASSESTQQGAFEQFF.

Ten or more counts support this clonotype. This chain's CDR3 is CASSLGVYGYTF. DNA of the CDR3: TGTGCCAGCAGCCTAGGGGTCTATGGCTACACCTTC. The chain carries TRBV7-9 and TRBJ1-2, with D possibly matching TRBD1 (5 bases). Trimming took 5 bases from V and 4 from J, leaving 8 bases between them. Looked up from germline, CDR1 is SEHNR and CDR2 is FQNEAQ (reference sequence). The CDR3 sequence is 12 residues long. Looking up the rest from reference TRBV7-9 and TRBJ1-2 gives the full variable domain: DTGVSQNPRHKITKRGQNVTFRCDPISEHNRLYWYRQTLGQGPEFLTYFQNEAQLEKSRLLSDRFSAERPKGSFSTLEIQRTEQGDSAMYLCASSLGVYGYTFGSGTRLTVV.

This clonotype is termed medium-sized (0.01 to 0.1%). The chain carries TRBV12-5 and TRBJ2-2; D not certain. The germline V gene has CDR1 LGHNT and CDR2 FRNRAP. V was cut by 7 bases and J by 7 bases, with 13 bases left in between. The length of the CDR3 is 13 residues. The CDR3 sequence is CASALELGGELFF. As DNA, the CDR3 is TGTGCTAGTGCCCTCGAGTTGGGCGGGGAGCTGTTTTTT.

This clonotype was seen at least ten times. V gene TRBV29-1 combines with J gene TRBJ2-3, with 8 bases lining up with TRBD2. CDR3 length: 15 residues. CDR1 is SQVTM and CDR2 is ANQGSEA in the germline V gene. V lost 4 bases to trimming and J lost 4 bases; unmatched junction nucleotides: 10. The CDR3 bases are TGCAGCGTTGGTAGGCTAGCGGGCGCGCCAGATACGCAGTATTTT. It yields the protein CSVGRLAGAPDTQYF.

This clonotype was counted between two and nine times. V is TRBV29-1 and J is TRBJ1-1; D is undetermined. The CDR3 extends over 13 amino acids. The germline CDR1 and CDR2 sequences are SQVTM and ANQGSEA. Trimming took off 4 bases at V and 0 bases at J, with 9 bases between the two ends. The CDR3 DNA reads TGCAGCGTTGTGCGCCTTATGAACACTGAAGCTTTCTTT. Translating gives CSVVRLMNTEAFF.

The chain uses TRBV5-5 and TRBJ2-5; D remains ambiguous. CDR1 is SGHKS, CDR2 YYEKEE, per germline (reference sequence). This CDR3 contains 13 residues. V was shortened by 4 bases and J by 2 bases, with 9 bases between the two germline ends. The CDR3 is CASSRARQETQYF. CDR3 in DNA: TGTGCCAGCAGCAGGGCACGACAAGAGACCCAGTACTTC. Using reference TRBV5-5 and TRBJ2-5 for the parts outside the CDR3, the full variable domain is DAGVTQSPTHLIKTRGQQVTLRCSPISGHKSVSWYQQVLGQGPQFIFQYYEKEERGRGNFPDRFSARQFPNYSSELNVNALLLGDSALYLCASSRARQETQYFGPGTRLLVL.

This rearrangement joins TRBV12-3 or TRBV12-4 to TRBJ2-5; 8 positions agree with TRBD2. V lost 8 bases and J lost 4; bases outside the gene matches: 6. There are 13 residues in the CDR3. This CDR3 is CASRGGGGETQYF. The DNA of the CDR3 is TGTGCCAGCCGGGGGGGGGGTGGAGAGACCCAGTACTTC.

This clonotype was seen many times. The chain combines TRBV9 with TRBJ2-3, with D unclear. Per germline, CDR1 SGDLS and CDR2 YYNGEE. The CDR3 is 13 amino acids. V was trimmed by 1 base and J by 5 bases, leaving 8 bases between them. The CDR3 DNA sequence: TGTGCCAGCAGCGTAATAATAGGAGATACGCAGTATTTT. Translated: CASSVIIGDTQYF. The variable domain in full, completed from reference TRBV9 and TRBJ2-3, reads DSGVTQTPKHLITATGQRVTLRCSPRSGDLSVYWYQQSLDQGLQFLIQYYNGEERAKGNILERFSAQQFPDLHSELNLSSLELGDSALYFCASSVIIGDTQYFGPGTRLTVL.

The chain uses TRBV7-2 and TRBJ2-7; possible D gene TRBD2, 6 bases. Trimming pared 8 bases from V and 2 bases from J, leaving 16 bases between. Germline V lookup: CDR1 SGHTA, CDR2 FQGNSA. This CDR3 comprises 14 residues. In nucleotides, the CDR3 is TGTGCCAGCGGACTGGGGGGAGTTGCCTACGAGCAGTACTTC. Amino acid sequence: CASGLGGVAYEQYF.

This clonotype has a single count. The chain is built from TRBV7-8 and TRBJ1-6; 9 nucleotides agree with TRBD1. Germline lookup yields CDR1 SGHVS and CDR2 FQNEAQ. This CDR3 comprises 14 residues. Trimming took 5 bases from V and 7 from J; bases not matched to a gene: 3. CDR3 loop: CASSTTGGNSPLHF. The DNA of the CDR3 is TGTGCCAGCAGCACGACAGGGGGGAATTCACCCCTCCACTTT.

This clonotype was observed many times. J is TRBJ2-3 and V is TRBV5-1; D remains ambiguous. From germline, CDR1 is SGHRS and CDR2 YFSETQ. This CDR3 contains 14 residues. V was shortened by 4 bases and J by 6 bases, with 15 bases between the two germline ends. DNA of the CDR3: TGCGCCAGCAGCCCCCTATCGCATGGGGATACGCAGTATTTT. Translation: CASSPLSHGDTQYF.

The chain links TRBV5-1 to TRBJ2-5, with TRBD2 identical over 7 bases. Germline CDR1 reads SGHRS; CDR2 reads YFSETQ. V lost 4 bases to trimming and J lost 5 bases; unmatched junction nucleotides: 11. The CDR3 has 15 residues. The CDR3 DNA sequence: TGCGCCAGCAGCCCTCCGGGGAGGGCTGGGGAGACCCAGTACTTC. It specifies CASSPPGRAGETQYF.

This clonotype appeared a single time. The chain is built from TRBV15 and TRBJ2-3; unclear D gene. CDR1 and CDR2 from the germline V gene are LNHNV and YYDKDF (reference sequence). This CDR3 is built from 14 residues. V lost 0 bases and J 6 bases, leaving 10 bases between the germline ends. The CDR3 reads CATSRDLGSDTQYF. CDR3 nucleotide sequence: TGTGCCACCAGCAGAGATTTAGGGTCCGATACGCAGTATTTT.

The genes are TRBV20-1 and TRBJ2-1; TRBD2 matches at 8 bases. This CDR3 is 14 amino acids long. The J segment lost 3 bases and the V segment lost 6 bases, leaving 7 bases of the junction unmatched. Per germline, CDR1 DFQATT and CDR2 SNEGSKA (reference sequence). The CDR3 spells CSAPSGLVYNEQFF. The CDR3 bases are TGCAGTGCCCCGTCGGGACTAGTCTACAATGAGCAGTTCTTC.

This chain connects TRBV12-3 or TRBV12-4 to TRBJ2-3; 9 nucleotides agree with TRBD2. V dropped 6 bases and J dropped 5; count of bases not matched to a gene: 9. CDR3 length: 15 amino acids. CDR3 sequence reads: CASRLTSGRGDTQYF. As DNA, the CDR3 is TGTGCCAGCAGGCTGACTAGCGGTCGGGGAGATACGCAGTATTTT.

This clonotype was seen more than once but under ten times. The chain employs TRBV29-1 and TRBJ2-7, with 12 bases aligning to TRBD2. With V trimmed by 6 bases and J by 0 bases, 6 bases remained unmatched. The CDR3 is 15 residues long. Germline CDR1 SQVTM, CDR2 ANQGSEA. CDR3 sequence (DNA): TGCAGCGTCGTTACTAGCGGGAGGAGCTCCTACGAGCAGTACTTC. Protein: CSVVTSGRSSYEQYF.

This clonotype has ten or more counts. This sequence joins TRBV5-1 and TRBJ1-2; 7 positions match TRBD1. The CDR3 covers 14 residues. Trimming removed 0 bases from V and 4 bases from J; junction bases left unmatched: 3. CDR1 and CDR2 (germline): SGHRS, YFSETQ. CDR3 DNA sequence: TGCGCCAGCAGCTTGGGAACAGGGGTCTATGGCTACACCTTC. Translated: CASSLGTGVYGYTF.

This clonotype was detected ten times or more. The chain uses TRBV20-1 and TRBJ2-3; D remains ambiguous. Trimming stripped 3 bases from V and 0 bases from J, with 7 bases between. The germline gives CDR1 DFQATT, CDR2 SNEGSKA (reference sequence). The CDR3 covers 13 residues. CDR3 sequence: CSASTGSTDTQYF. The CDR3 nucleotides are TGCAGTGCTAGTACCGGTAGCACAGATACGCAGTATTTT.

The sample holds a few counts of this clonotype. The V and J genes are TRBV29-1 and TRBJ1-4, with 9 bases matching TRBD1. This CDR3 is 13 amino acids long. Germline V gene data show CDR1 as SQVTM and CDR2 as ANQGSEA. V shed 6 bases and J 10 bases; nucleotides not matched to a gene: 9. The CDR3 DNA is TGCAGCGTCACCGGGACAGGGAGAGGAAAACTGTTTTTT. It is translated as CSVTGTGRGKLFF.

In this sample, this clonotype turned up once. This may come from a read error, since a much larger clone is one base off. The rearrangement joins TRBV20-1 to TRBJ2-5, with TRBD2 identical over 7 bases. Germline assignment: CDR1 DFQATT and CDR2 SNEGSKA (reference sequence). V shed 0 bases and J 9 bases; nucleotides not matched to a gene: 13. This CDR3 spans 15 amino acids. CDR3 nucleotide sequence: TGCAGTGCTAGAGATAGAAAGAGGGGAGGGGAGCCCCAGTACTTC. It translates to CSARDRKRGGEPQYF.

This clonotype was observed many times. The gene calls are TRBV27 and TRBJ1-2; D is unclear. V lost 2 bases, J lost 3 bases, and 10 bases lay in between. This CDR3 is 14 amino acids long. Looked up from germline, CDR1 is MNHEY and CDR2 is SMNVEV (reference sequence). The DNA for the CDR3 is TGTGCCAGCAGTTTAAGGGCCCTGGACTATGGCTACACCTTC. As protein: CASSLRALDYGYTF.

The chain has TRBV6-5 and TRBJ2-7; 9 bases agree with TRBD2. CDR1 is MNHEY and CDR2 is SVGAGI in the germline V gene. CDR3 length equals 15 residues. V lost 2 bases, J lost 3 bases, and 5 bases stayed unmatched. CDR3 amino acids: CASSYKASGNYEQYF. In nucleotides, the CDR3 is TGTGCCAGCAGTTACAAGGCTAGCGGGAACTACGAGCAGTACTTC.